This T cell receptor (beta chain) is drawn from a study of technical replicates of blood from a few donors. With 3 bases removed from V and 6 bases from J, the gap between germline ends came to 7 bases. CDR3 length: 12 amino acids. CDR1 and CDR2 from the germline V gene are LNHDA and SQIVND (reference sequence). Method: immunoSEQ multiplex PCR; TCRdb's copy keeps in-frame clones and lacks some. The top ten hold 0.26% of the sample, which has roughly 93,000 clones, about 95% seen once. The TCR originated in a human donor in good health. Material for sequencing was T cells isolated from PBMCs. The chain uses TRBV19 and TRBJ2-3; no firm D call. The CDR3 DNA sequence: TGTGCCAGTAGTATCACAGCCGATACGCAGTATTTT. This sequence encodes CASSITADTQYF.